This T cell receptor beta chain derives from a study of beta chain features in type 1 diabetes. Regarding this clone: No antigen is known for it.

The entirety of the isolated RNA underwent reverse transcription, so expressed TCRB transcripts were sequenced. TCRdb keeps only in-frame clones here, not all; method: immunoSEQ multiplex PCR. The sample yields 150,000 to 200,000 clones, 50% to 70% seen once. Study outcomes and limitations: Researchers report that Type 1 diabetes patients had moderately but significantly shorter TCRB CDR3s across all four CD4+ subsets.

This CDR3 region has 15 residues. V was shortened by 2 bases and J by 3 bases, with 13 bases between the two germline ends. Per germline, CDR1 SEHNR and CDR2 FQNEAQ (reference sequence). Specimen: naive CD4+ T cells from blood. This clonotype originated in a man aged 25-45 years with type 1 diabetes. The genes are TRBV7-9 and TRBJ1-2, with no clear D. The CDR3: CASSLSPGLHYGYTF. The DNA of the CDR3 is TGTGCCAGCAGCTTATCACCCGGCCTCCACTATGGCTACACCTTC.